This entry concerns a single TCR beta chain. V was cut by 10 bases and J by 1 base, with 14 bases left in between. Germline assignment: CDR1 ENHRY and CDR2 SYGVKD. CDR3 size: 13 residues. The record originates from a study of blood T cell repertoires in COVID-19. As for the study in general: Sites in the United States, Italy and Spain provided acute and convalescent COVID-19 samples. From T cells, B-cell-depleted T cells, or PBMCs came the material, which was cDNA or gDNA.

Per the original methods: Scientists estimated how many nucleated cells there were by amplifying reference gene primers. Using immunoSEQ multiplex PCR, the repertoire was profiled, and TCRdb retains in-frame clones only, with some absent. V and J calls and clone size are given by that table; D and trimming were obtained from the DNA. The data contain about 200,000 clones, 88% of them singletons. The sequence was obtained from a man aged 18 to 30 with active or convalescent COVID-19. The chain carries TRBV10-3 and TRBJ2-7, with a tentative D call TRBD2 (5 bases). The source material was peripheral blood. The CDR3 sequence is CATQKRGSYEQYF. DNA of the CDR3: TGTGCCACACAAAAACGGGGATCCTACGAGCAGTACTTC.